This T cell receptor (beta chain) originates from a study of cytomegalovirus exposure and HLA in healthy donors. The study, taken as a whole, reports: There were 150 to 200 TCR beta chains listed as cytomegalovirus-associated. Subsequent analysis found a tendency for first-cohort TCR clusters to co-occur within the 95 to 150 validation repertoires.

Assay: immunoSEQ multiplex PCR; the TCRdb copy retains only in-frame clones and omits some. Here the sample spans over 100,000 clones, more than 75% being singletons. This CDR3 has 13 residues. CDR1 and CDR2 from the germline V gene are SGHAT and FQDESV (reference sequence). Germline trimming cut 7 bases from V and 3 bases from J; bases unmatched to any gene: 4. This clone was seen just once. No antigen is known for it. Sequenced input: PBMCs. This chain joins TRBV11-1 and TRBJ2-5, with 8 positions matching TRBD1. The receptor was isolated from a woman aged 18-35 years in good health and CMV-seropositive. The DNA of the CDR3 is TGTGCCAGCAACTCACAGGGGGAAGAGACCCAGTACTTC. As protein: CASNSQGEETQYF.